One and the same sample provided the 5 T cell receptor beta chains below, sequenced in a study of regulatory and conventional T cells in RAG deficiency. Generated by immunoSEQ multiplex PCR, the TCRdb table keeps only in-frame clones and is missing some. The data show 34,000 or so clones, roughly 90% seen once. These data also formed part of another study, on regulatory T cells. As reported in that work: The PCR used 52 TRBV and 13 TRBJ primers.

Source material: CD8+ T cells sorted from blood. All receptors derive from a human donor in good health.

The chain joins TRBV6-1 to TRBJ2-2; D unresolved. This CDR3 contains 13 residues. Trimming left V 3 bases short and J 6 bases short, with 8 bases between. Per germline, CDR1 MNHNS and CDR2 SASEGT. CDR3 residues: CASSELGPGELFF. CDR3 in DNA: TGTGCCAGCAGTGAGCTGGGCCCCGGGGAGCTGTTTTTT.

The gene calls are TRBV7-2 and TRBJ2-1; D gene ambiguous. Germline V CDR1 and CDR2: SGHTA, FQGNSA. The CDR3 is made up of 15 amino acids. The V end lost 1 base, the J end lost 0 bases, and 7 bases lay between the germline ends. The CDR3 sequence is CASSLDVSSYNEQFF. The CDR3 nucleotides read TGTGCCAGCAGCTTAGACGTGAGCTCCTACAATGAGCAGTTCTTC.

This rearrangement joins TRBV19 to TRBJ1-2; D gene uncertain. The V gene lost 6 bases and the J gene lost 4 bases, with 18 bases spanning the gap. The CDR3 runs to 15 residues. Germline CDR1 LNHDA, CDR2 SQIVND (reference sequence). The CDR3 DNA reads as TGTGCCAGTAGCCGCGGCAGCAGCTTATTCTATGGCTACACCTTC. The encoded protein is CASSRGSSLFYGYTF.

V gene TRBV7-9 combines with J gene TRBJ1-1; 7 bases are shared with TRBD1. Germline loops: CDR1 SEHNR, CDR2 FQNEAQ (reference sequence). This CDR3 has 12 residues. V shed 4 bases, J shed 10 bases, and the junction held 6 bases outside the gene matches. The CDR3 region is CASSYGTVGAFF. CDR3 sequence (DNA): TGTGCCAGCAGCTACGGGACAGTAGGAGCTTTCTTT.

This rearrangement joins TRBV6-1 to TRBJ1-1; perhaps TRBD1 as D (6 bases). The CDR3 is made up of 15 amino acids. Germline V lookup: CDR1 MNHNS, CDR2 SASEGT. The V end lost 5 bases, the J end lost 1 base, and 14 bases lay between the germline ends. CDR3 protein: CASSFDRFENTEAFF. CDR3 in DNA: TGTGCCAGCAGTTTCGACAGGTTCGAGAACACTGAAGCTTTCTTT.